These 26 T cell receptor beta chains came from one sample sequenced in a study of T cells after yellow fever vaccination. TCRdb fed the 5' RACE reads into MiXCR, producing one record per CDR3 protein. Of some 550,000 distinct CDR3 sequences listed, 15% to 20% were seen once; the top ten hold 14%. The sample in question was PBMCs, obtained 15 days after the yellow fever booster vaccination. These receptors originate from a man aged 25 to 40 who received the YFV17D yellow fever vaccine.

This clonotype was counted between two and nine times. This chain links TRBV7-2 with TRBJ2-7; the D gene is possibly TRBD2 (6 bases). There are 15 residues in the CDR3. The germline CDR1 and CDR2 sequences are SGHTA and FQGNSA. The ends were cut back, 3 bases at V and 0 bases at J, with 12 bases in the middle. CDR3 nucleotide sequence: TGTGCCAGCAGCTTCGGGACTCACAGCTCCTACGAGCAGTACTTC. This gives the protein CASSFGTHSSYEQYF.

The chain couples TRBV27 to TRBJ2-3, with 7 bases that match TRBD1. From germline, CDR1 is MNHEY and CDR2 SMNVEV (reference sequence). This CDR3 is built from 14 residues. V lost 3 bases to trimming and J lost 6 bases; unmatched junction nucleotides: 6. CDR3 loop: CASSFNRGVDTQYF. In DNA, the CDR3 is TGTGCCAGCAGTTTTAACAGGGGAGTGGATACGCAGTATTTT.

In its sample, this clonotype was seen a few times. The gene calls are TRBV5-6 and TRBJ2-1, with D tentatively TRBD2 (5 bases). The germline V gene encodes CDR1 SGHDT and CDR2 YYEEEE. V lost 4 bases and J lost 9, with 11 bases in between. The CDR3 length is 12 residues. CDR3 sequence: CASSRPGGEQFF. The CDR3 nucleotides are TGTGCCAGCAGCCGGCCCGGAGGTGAGCAGTTCTTC.

About this clonotype itself: Germline and junction disagree at one end, which may indicate a read error. The chain is built from TRBV20-1 and TRBJ2-5, with 7 bases that match TRBD1. Looked up from germline, CDR1 is DFQATT and CDR2 is SNEGSKA (reference sequence). The CDR3 runs to 12 residues. This CDR3 reads CCARRGQETKYF. Written as DNA, the CDR3 is TGCTGTGCTAGAAGGGGGCAAGAGACCAAGTACTTC.

This chain connects TRBV4-3 to TRBJ2-1; tentatively, D is TRBD2 (6 bases). CDR3 size: 15 residues. Trimming stripped 0 bases from V and 10 bases from J, with 16 bases between. Per the germline V gene, CDR1 is LGHNA and CDR2 is YSLEER. DNA for the CDR3: TGCGCCAGCAGCCAAGATTCAGGAGGGATCGGAGAGCAGTTCTTC. The encoded protein is CASSQDSGGIGEQFF.

This chain connects TRBV20-1 to TRBJ2-1; tentatively, D is TRBD2 (6 bases). The CDR3 extends over 15 amino acids. Germline values: CDR1 DFQATT, CDR2 SNEGSKA (reference sequence). Trimming left V 1 base short and J 5 bases short, with 15 bases between. CDR3 protein: CSARGQAGYNNEQFF. The CDR3 DNA reads TGCAGTGCTAGAGGGCAAGCGGGCTATAACAATGAGCAGTTCTTC.

The chain uses TRBV3-1 and TRBJ2-3; 9 nucleotides line up with TRBD1. Looked up from germline, CDR1 is LGHDT and CDR2 is YNNKEL (reference sequence). The CDR3 runs to 18 residues. The V gene end was trimmed by 2 bases and the J gene end by 6 bases; junction bases not matched to a gene: 15. Here the CDR3 reads CASSQYGRTGDTADTQYF. CDR3 coding DNA: TGTGCCAGCAGCCAATATGGACGGACAGGGGATACGGCCGATACGCAGTATTTT.

This clonotype turned up a few times. V and J are TRBV20-1 and TRBJ2-1; D uncertain. The V gene lost 3 bases and the J gene lost 9 bases, with 9 bases spanning the gap. The CDR3 spans 11 residues. The germline gives CDR1 DFQATT, CDR2 SNEGSKA (reference sequence). The DNA for the CDR3 is TGCAGTGCTAGGAACTTTGCTGAGCAGTTCTTC. Protein sequence: CSARNFAEQFF.

This chain connects TRBV6-1 to TRBJ2-3; D is possibly TRBD2 (5 bases). This CDR3 spans 15 amino acids. Germline V gene data show CDR1 as MNHNS and CDR2 as SASEGT. Trimming took off 7 bases at V and 2 bases at J, with 16 bases between the two ends. The CDR3 coding sequence is TGTGCCAGCATCCCGAGCGGCTACTTCACAGATACGCAGTATTTT. Its translation: CASIPSGYFTDTQYF.

This clonotype was detected a few times. This rearrangement joins TRBV20-1 to TRBJ2-1; possible D gene TRBD1, 6 bases. The CDR3 runs to 15 residues. The ends were cut back, 6 bases at V and 5 bases at J, with 20 bases in the middle. The germline V gene encodes CDR1 DFQATT and CDR2 SNEGSKA (reference sequence). The CDR3 DNA follows: TGCAGTGCCTGCCACGCCGGGACACCAAACAATGAGCAGTTCTTC. Its protein product is CSACHAGTPNNEQFF.

About this clonotype: This may stem from a read error, because a much larger clone lies one nucleotide away. The chain combines TRBV6-5 with TRBJ2-1; no firm D call. Per germline, CDR1 MNHEY and CDR2 SVGAGI. This CDR3 region has 13 residues. Between the trimmed V and J ends, which lost 4 bases and 3 bases, there was a span of 7 bases. The CDR3 sequence: CASSWASYNEQFF. CDR3 nucleotides: TGTGCCAGCAGTTGGGCTAGCTACAATGAGCAGTTCTTC.

The chain employs TRBV19 and TRBJ2-1; D is uncertain. The CDR3 is 16 amino acids. The V and J ends lost 3 bases and 2 bases respectively, with 14 bases between them. Germline assignment: CDR1 LNHDA and CDR2 SQIVND (reference sequence). The CDR3: CASSIRKGTTYNEQFF. CDR3 nucleotides: TGTGCCAGTAGTATTAGAAAGGGAACCACCTACAATGAGCAGTTCTTC. The full variable domain, rest sourced from reference TRBV19 and TRBJ2-1, is DGGITQSPKYLFRKEGQNVTLSCEQNLNHDAMYWYRQDPGQGLRLIYYSQIVNDFQKGDIAEGYSVSREKKESFPLTVTSAQKNPTAFYLCASSIRKGTTYNEQFFGPGTRLTVL.

The gene calls are TRBV7-6 and TRBJ2-3, with D possibly being TRBD2 (6 bases). The germline V gene encodes CDR1 SGHVS and CDR2 FNYEAQ. The CDR3 runs to 15 residues. V was trimmed by 5 bases and J by 6 bases, leaving 18 bases between them. CDR3 sequence reads: CASSPGLSLLDTQYF. DNA of the CDR3: TGTGCCAGCAGCCCGGGACTTTCCCTTTTGGATACGCAGTATTTT. The entire variable domain, with the rest obtained from reference TRBV7-6 and TRBJ2-3, is as follows: GAGVSQSPRYKVTKRGQDVALRCDPISGHVSLYWYRQALGQGPEFLTYFNYEAQQDKSGLPNDRFSAERPEGSISTLTIQRTEQRDSAMYRCASSPGLSLLDTQYFGPGTRLTVL.

The chain couples TRBV4-3 to TRBJ2-1; D perhaps matches TRBD1 (6 bases). The CDR3 has 15 amino acids. Germline V gene data show CDR1 as LGHNA and CDR2 as YSLEER. Deletions cut 5 bases from V and 0 bases from J, with 11 bases between. CDR3: CASSIRDNSYNEQFF. The CDR3 region has the DNA TGCGCCAGCAGCATCCGGGACAACTCCTACAATGAGCAGTTCTTC.

This chain links TRBV5-1 with TRBJ2-3, with 9 bases that match TRBD2. This CDR3 region has 15 residues. Per germline, CDR1 SGHRS and CDR2 YFSETQ. The trim removed 4 bases at V and 6 bases at J, leaving 9 bases unmatched. The CDR3 protein is CASSASGAFADTQYF. The CDR3 nucleotides read TGCGCCAGCAGCGCTAGCGGGGCCTTCGCTGATACGCAGTATTTT.

J is TRBJ2-3 and V is TRBV7-8; 7 bases map to TRBD1. The germline gives CDR1 SGHVS, CDR2 FQNEAQ. Trimming at V came to 4 bases and at J to 2 bases, leaving 9 bases not matched to a gene. The CDR3 is made up of 16 amino acids. In DNA, the CDR3 is TGTGCCAGCAGCTCCCGGGACAGACTACCCACAGATACGCAGTATTTT. Translating gives CASSSRDRLPTDTQYF. The full variable domain, completed using reference TRBV7-8 and TRBJ2-3, is GAGVSQSPRYKVAKRGQDVALRCDPISGHVSLFWYQQALGQGPEFLTYFQNEAQLDKSGLPSDRFFAERPEGSVSTLKIQRTQQEDSAVYLCASSSRDRLPTDTQYFGPGTRLTVL.

The chain recombines TRBV3-1 with TRBJ2-7; 12 bases line up with TRBD2. V shed 4 bases, J shed 7 bases, and the junction held 14 bases outside the gene matches. The V gene's germline CDR1 is LGHDT and CDR2 YNNKEL (reference sequence). This CDR3 comprises 17 residues. CDR3 sequence (DNA): TGTGCCAGCAGCCCCCTGCCATCTAGCGGGAGGGCGGGAGAGCAGTACTTC. It yields the protein CASSPLPSSGRAGEQYF.

This clonotype was counted only a few times. The genes are TRBV6-1 and TRBJ2-5, with D maybe TRBD1 (6 bases). CDR3 length: 14 amino acids. Trimming shortened V by 7 bases and J by 0 bases, and 12 bases separated the two germline ends. Looked up from germline, CDR1 is MNHNS and CDR2 is SASEGT. CDR3 sequence (DNA): TGTGCCAGCACCAGGGACACTTACCAAGAGACCCAGTACTTC. Translated: CASTRDTYQETQYF.

The chain recombines TRBV12-3 or TRBV12-4 with TRBJ2-6; D gene ambiguous. The V end lost 1 base, the J end lost 2 bases, and 6 bases lay between the germline ends. This CDR3 is 15 amino acids long. In DNA form, the CDR3 reads TGTGCCAGCAGTTTAGTCTGGGCTGGGGCCAACGTCCTGACTTTC. This sequence encodes CASSLVWAGANVLTF.

This chain uses TRBV14 with TRBJ2-5; D is undetermined. This CDR3 is built from 14 residues. V gave up 3 bases and J gave up 7 bases, with 15 bases separating them. Per the germline V gene, CDR1 is SGHDN and CDR2 is FVKESK. The CDR3 coding sequence is TGTGCCAGCAGCCAGCGCTACCATAGTGGGACCCAGTACTTC. Translation gives CASSQRYHSGTQYF.

The chain has TRBV29-1 and TRBJ2-7; TRBD2 matches 10 bases. This CDR3 is 15 amino acids long. Germline V gene data show CDR1 as SQVTM and CDR2 as ANQGSEA. The V segment lost 6 bases and the J segment 0 bases; nucleotides outside the gene matches: 8. CDR3 sequence: CSVRDSGGSSYEQYF. The CDR3 DNA sequence: TGCAGCGTCCGAGATAGCGGGGGGAGCTCCTACGAGCAGTACTTC.

The chain carries TRBV10-3 and TRBJ2-7; tentative D call: TRBD2 (6 bases). Per germline, CDR1 ENHRY and CDR2 SYGVKD. V was clipped by 3 bases and J by 3 bases, with 12 bases between them. This CDR3 spans 14 amino acids. The CDR3 sequence: CAISDQTSFYEQYF. The CDR3 DNA sequence: TGTGCCATCAGTGACCAGACTAGTTTCTACGAGCAGTACTTC.

This chain uses TRBV7-2 with TRBJ1-1, with D possibly being TRBD1 (5 bases). In germline, CDR1 is SGHTA, CDR2 FQGNSA. CDR3 length equals 15 residues. Trimming cost V 4 bases and J 1 base, with 13 bases left between them. CDR3 loop: CASSSTGGGNTEAFF. The CDR3 DNA reads TGTGCCAGCAGCTCCACCGGGGGGGGGAACACTGAAGCTTTCTTT.

This clonotype was recorded a few times. The DNA for the CDR3 is TGTGCCAGTAGCATTATGCTTTTTGACTACGAGCAGTACTTC. Translating gives CASSIMLFDYEQYF. V usage is TRBV19 and J usage is TRBJ2-7; unclear D gene. Per germline, CDR1 LNHDA and CDR2 SQIVND (reference sequence). The CDR3 runs 14 residues. Deletions cut 6 bases from V and 3 bases from J, with 15 bases between.

This clonotype was counted at least ten times. The chain employs TRBV7-2 and TRBJ2-3; the match to TRBD2 covers 12 bases. This CDR3 has 16 residues. After removal of 4 bases from V and 0 bases from J, the junction contained 2 bases not matched to a gene. Germline V gene sequence: CDR1 SGHTA, CDR2 FQGNSA. The CDR3 bases are TGTGCCAGCAGCTCTGGGACTAGCGGGAGCACAGATACGCAGTATTTT. It translates to CASSSGTSGSTDTQYF.

This sequence joins TRBV11-2 and TRBJ2-7, with 9 bases lining up with TRBD1. The CDR3 consists of 16 residues. Per germline, CDR1 SGHAT and CDR2 FQNNGV. V lost 5 bases and J lost 0; bases outside the gene matches: 8. This CDR3 reads CASSLFGTGNSYEQYF. The CDR3 DNA is TGTGCCAGCAGCCTCTTCGGGACAGGGAACTCCTACGAGCAGTACTTC. The full variable domain, rest sourced from reference TRBV11-2 and TRBJ2-7, is EAGVAQSPRYKIIEKRQSVAFWCNPISGHATLYWYQQILGQGPKLLIQFQNNGVVDDSQLPKDRFSAERLKGVDSTLKIQPAKLEDSAVYLCASSLFGTGNSYEQYFGPGTRLTVT.